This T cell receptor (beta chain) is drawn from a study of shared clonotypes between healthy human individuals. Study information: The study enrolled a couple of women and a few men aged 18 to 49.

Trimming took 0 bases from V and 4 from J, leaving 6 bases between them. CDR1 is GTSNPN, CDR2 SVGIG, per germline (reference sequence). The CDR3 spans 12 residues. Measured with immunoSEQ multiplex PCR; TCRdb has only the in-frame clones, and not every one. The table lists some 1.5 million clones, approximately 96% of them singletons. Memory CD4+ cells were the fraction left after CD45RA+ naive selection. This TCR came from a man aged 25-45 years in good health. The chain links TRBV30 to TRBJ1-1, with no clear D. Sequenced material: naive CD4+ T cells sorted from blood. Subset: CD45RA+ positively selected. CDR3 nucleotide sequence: TGTGCCTGGAGTGTCCCAATCACTGAAGCTTTCTTT. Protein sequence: CAWSVPITEAFF.